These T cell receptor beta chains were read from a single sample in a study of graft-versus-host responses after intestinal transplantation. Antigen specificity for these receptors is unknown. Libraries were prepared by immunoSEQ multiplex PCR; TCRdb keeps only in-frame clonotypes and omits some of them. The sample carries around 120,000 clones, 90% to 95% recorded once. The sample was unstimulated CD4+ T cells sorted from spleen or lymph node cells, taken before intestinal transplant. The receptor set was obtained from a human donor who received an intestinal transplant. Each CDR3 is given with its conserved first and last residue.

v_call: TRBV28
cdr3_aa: CASRFDRGRNEKLFF

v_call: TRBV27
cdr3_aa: CASSPGLAYEQYF

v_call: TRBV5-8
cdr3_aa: CASSLPGAKLRQPQHF

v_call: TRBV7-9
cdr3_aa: CASSLVEEGGSYGYTF

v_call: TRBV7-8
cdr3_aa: CASSHITGERGYTF

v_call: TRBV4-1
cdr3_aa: CASSQASSGRSYNEQFF

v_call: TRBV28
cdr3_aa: CASIAPAGAYEQYF

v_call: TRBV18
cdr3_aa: CASSLQGEDTEAFF

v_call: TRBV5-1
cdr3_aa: CASRREPGANTGELFF

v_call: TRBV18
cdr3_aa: CASSPAIAGNEQFF

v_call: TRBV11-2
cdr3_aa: CASSLGREAFF

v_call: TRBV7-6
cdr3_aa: CASSLRDYNNEQFF

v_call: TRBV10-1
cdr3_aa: CASSELKGLTKDEQFF

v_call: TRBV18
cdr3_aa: CASSQVGRGVRGETQYF

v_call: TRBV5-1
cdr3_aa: CASSFELPETQYF

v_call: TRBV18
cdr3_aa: CASSPLETLETQYF

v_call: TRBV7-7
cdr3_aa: CASSLGGTLNEKLFF

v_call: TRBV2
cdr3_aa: CASRAARFHEQYF

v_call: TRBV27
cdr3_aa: CASSFGGAYNEQFF

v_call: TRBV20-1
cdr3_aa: CSARYNEQFF

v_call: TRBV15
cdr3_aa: CATSREMVAYEQYF

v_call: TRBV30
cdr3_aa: CAWSLGSPKADTQYF

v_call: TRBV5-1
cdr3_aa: CASSPPRGYYGYTF

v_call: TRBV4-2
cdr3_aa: CASSQDGGRETQYF

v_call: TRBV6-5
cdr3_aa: CASSYSGPRGNQPQHF

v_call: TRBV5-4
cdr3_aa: CASSSTSGSYNEQFF

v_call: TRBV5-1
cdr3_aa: CASSLSAGRMGSEQFF

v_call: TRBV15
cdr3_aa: CATARGQETQYF

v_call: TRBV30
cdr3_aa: CAWSGFSYEQYF

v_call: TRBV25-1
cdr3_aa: CASSDSRADTQYF

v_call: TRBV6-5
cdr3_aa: CASSYRGGLGVTEAFF

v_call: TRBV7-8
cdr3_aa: CASSPLSGRDNEQFF

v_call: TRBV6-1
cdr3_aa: CASSPLDEQFF

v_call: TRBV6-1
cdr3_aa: CASTTRVMNTEAFF

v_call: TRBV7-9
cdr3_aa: CASSLFIGQPNYGYTF

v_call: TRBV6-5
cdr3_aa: CASSFRQGGETQYF

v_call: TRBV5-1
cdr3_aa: CASSLGQDYGYTF

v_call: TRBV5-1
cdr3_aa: CASSSEGTQYF

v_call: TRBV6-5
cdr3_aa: CASSPRQGGSYEQYF

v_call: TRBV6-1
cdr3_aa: CASSAQQDTGELFF

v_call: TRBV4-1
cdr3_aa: CASSQEGVRRGAHYEQYF

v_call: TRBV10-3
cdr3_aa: CAISPAGSRSSYEQYF

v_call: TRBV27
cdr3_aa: CASSHRVETEAFF

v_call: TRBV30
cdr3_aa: CAWSPILAGSVVAFF

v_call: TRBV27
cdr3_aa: CASSLTGNQPQHF

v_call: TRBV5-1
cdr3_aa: CASCLGGQETQYF

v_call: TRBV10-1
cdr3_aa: CASRAASGDEQFF

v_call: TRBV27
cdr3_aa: CASTSSGVYEQYF

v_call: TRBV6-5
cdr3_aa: CASSLHSSSSYEQYF

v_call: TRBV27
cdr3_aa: CASSLNINEKLFF

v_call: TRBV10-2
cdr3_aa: CASQRRDRTNEKLFF

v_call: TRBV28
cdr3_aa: CASISPSTGNYGYTF

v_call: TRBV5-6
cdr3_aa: CASSRTSSLEQYF

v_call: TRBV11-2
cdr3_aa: CASSFIYEQYF

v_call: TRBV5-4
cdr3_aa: CASSGLGGLGNIQYF